The rows below give T cell receptor beta chains drawn from one sample of a study of CD8 T cells in ankylosing spondylitis. TCRdb processed the 5' RACE reads anew with MiXCR; each CDR3 protein has one entry. The profile covers approximately 220,000 distinct CDR3 sequences, with under 30% appearing a single time and 6.6% taken by the ten largest. The sequenced sample consisted of blood, either unsorted or a sorted T cell fraction (not recorded which). These receptors were taken from a male donor with ankylosing spondylitis or in good health (not recorded which). Both conserved end residues are part of each CDR3. The order of the fields is V gene, clone size, J gene, D gene, CDR3 DNA, CDR3 protein. A D gene is named only where the DNA matches it firmly. For some rows the clone size is stated as once, few or many, or as a class when expanded; others skip it.

>TRBV28|many|TRBJ2-7|NA
TGTGCCAGCATCGACAGATCCTACGAGCAGTACTTC
CASIDRSYEQYF
>TRBV29-1|many|TRBJ2-4|TRBD1
TGCAGCGTTGAAGCGGGCAGGGGGACCATTCAGTACTTC
CSVEAGRGTIQYF
>TRBV29-1|NA|TRBJ2-4|NA
TGCAGCGTTGGGTGGGCCAAAAACATTCAGTACTTC
CSVGWAKNIQYF
>TRBV20-1|few|TRBJ2-1|TRBD2
TGCAGTGCCCTCGAGATGGCGGGAGGGTACAATGAGCAGTTCTTC
CSALEMAGGYNEQFF
>TRBV12-3/TRBV12-4|few|TRBJ1-2|TRBD1
TGTGCCAGCAGTTTAGAGACAGGGAGGGATGGCTACACCTTC
CASSLETGRDGYTF
>TRBV20-1|many|TRBJ1-5|NA
TGCAGTGCTAGAGATCTTGTCCAGACGCAGCCCCAGCATTTT
CSARDLVQTQPQHF
>TRBV6-5|NA|TRBJ2-2|TRBD2
TGTGCCAGCAGTTACGCGGGAGGGCCCCAAGTCGGGGAGCTGTTTTTT
CASSYAGGPQVGELFF
>TRBV6-2/TRBV6-3|many|TRBJ1-1|TRBD1
TGTGCCAGCAGTTACGACAGGGGTGGCACTGAAGCTTTCTTT
CASSYDRGGTEAFF
>TRBV20-1|NA|TRBJ2-4|NA
TGCAGTGCGGGGGACGCACAAAACGGCGAAAACATTCAGTACTTC
CSAGDAQNGENIQYF
>TRBV6-1|NA|TRBJ2-2|TRBD2
TGTGCCAGCGCGGGGGGGGGGCTAGGTAACACCGGGGAGCTGTTTTTT
CASAGGGLGNTGELFF
>TRBV12-3/TRBV12-4|NA|TRBJ2-2|TRBD1
TGTGCCAGCAGCTGGGGACAGGGGGGGACCGGGGAGCTGTTTTTT
CASSWGQGGTGELFF
>TRBV6-1|many|TRBJ1-3|NA
TGTGCCAGCAGTACGCCGGACTCCCGGAACACCATATATTTT
CASSTPDSRNTIYF
>TRBV15|NA|TRBJ2-1|NA
TGTGCCACCAGCAGAGATAGCGGAACCTACAATGAGCAGTTCTTC
CATSRDSGTYNEQFF
>TRBV20-1|NA|TRBJ2-1|TRBD1
TGCAGTGCTAGAGATCAAGGGGGCACTCACAATGAGCAGTTCTTC
CSARDQGGTHNEQFF
>TRBV29-1|many|TRBJ2-1|NA
TGCAGCGTTGAACCCGGGACGGGGAGCTCCTACAATGAGCAGTTCTTC
CSVEPGTGSSYNEQFF
>TRBV29-1|many|TRBJ2-3|TRBD2
TGCAGCGTCCCCCAGCGGGATAGCACAGATACGCAGTATTTT
CSVPQRDSTDTQYF
>TRBV19|NA|TRBJ2-1|TRBD2
TGTGCCAGTACCTCGTCTAGCGGGAGTGGCAATGAGCAGTTCTTC
CASTSSSGSGNEQFF